This entry lists 17 T cell receptor beta chains sequenced from one sample in a study of CD8 T cells in ankylosing spondylitis. Notes on the study in general: Characteristic of ankylosing spondylitis blood, it appeared, was a TCR beta motif comprising about eight highly homologous variants.

MiXCR, run by TCRdb on the 5' RACE reads, gives a single entry per CDR3 protein. The profile shows about 200,000 distinct CDR3 sequences, approximately 7.3% of them singletons. The antigens of these receptors remain unknown. The sample taken for sequencing was blood, either unsorted or a sorted T cell fraction (not recorded which). The receptors were gathered from a male donor with ankylosing spondylitis.

This clonotype was counted at least ten times. The genes are TRBV4-3 and TRBJ2-7, with D perhaps TRBD2 (5 bases). V was shortened by 0 bases and J by 1 base, with 10 bases between the two germline ends. Germline CDR1 is LGHNA and CDR2 is YSLEER. This CDR3 contains 15 residues. This chain's CDR3 is CASSQEFEGSYEQYF. In DNA form, the CDR3 reads TGCGCCAGCAGCCAAGAATTTGAGGGATCCTACGAGCAGTACTTC.

The rearrangement links TRBV2 to TRBJ2-3; D unresolved. Germline CDR1 and CDR2: SNHLY and FYNNEI. The CDR3 loop spans 19 amino acids. V was clipped by 10 bases and J by 6 bases, with 35 bases between them. The CDR3 loop is CATSEFSTMSGQQMDTQYF. In DNA form, the CDR3 reads TGTGCCACCTCCGAGTTCTCTACGATGTCCGGGCAGCAAATGGATACGCAGTATTTT.

In its sample, this clonotype was seen many times. V gene TRBV11-2 combines with J gene TRBJ2-1; D assignment may be TRBD1 or TRBD2 (6 bases each). The CDR3 runs 16 residues. Per germline, CDR1 SGHAT and CDR2 FQNNGV. The V and J ends lost 0 bases and 5 bases respectively, with 14 bases between them. The CDR3 spells CASSLEGGGPDNEQFF. DNA of the CDR3: TGTGCCAGCAGCTTAGAAGGTGGGGGGCCGGACAATGAGCAGTTCTTC.

This clonotype was detected a few times. This chain uses TRBV4-2 with TRBJ1-2; D is possibly TRBD1 (5 bases). The V gene lost 0 bases and the J gene lost 3 bases, with 14 bases spanning the gap. The CDR3 loop spans 16 amino acids. Per the germline V gene, CDR1 is LGHNA and CDR2 is YNFKEQ. Here the CDR3 DNA reads TGTGCCAGCAGCCAAGACCCGATGGGGGGATACTATGGCTACACCTTC. This encodes CASSQDPMGGYYGYTF.

This clonotype was found many times. The chain uses TRBV12-3 or TRBV12-4 and TRBJ1-2, with a weak D call TRBD1 (5 bases). Trimming took off 4 bases at V and 7 bases at J, with 16 bases between the two ends. This CDR3 is 14 amino acids long. Written as DNA, the CDR3 is TGTGCCAGCAGTTGGGACTCCTCAGGAGGTGGCTACACCTTC. Its translation is CASSWDSSGGGYTF.

This clonotype was observed a handful of times. This sequence joins TRBV5-1 and TRBJ2-5; possibly TRBD2 for D (5 bases). The CDR3 runs 15 residues. Germline V gene lookup returns CDR1 SGHRS and CDR2 YFSETQ. Trimming removed 4 bases from V and 5 bases from J, with 18 bases in between. The DNA of the CDR3 is TGCGCCAGCAGCAGAAGGGCAAACGGCGGGGAGACCCAGTACTTC. Translated, it gives CASSRRANGGETQYF.

The chain carries TRBV7-8 and TRBJ2-2, with D uncertain. This CDR3 spans 15 amino acids. Trimming pared 1 base from V and 0 bases from J, leaving 6 bases between. From germline, CDR1 is SGHVS and CDR2 FQNEAQ. For the CDR3, the DNA is TGTGCCAGCAGCTTAGAAAGGTCGAACACCGGGGAGCTGTTTTTT. As protein: CASSLERSNTGELFF.

This clonotype was detected many times. V usage is TRBV4-3 and J usage is TRBJ2-1, with D perhaps TRBD2 (5 bases). CDR1 and CDR2 from the germline V gene are LGHNA and YSLEER. This CDR3 comprises 14 residues. V dropped 0 bases and J dropped 14 bases, with 17 bases sitting between them. CDR3 nucleotides: TGCGCCAGCAGCCAAGAAGAGGAGGCTCTTAAGAAGTTCTTC. Residues: CASSQEEEALKKFF.

This clonotype was recorded at least ten times. The rearrangement links TRBV20-1 to TRBJ2-1; D is perhaps TRBD1 (6 bases). The V end was cut by 1 base, the J end by 3 bases, with 13 bases between. The CDR3 consists of 15 residues. The germline V gene has CDR1 DFQATT and CDR2 SNEGSKA (reference sequence). The CDR3 region is CSARVGGHLYNEQFF. CDR3 sequence (DNA): TGCAGTGCTAGAGTTGGGGGACATCTCTACAATGAGCAGTTCTTC.

A few counts support this clonotype. This chain joins TRBV20-1 and TRBJ2-7; unclear D gene. Trimming pared 0 bases from V and 2 bases from J, leaving 11 bases between. CDR3 length equals 14 residues. Germline CDR1 reads DFQATT; CDR2 reads SNEGSKA (reference sequence). CDR3 in amino acids: CSARDRVVTYEQYF. Here the CDR3 DNA reads TGCAGTGCTAGAGATAGGGTGGTGACCTACGAGCAGTACTTC.

This clonotype appeared many times. This chain uses TRBV4-3 with TRBJ1-2, with 10 nucleotides matching TRBD1. The CDR3 sequence is 15 residues long. CDR1 is LGHNA, CDR2 YSLEER, per germline. J was trimmed by 4 bases and V by 1 base; bases with no gene match: 3. In nucleotides, the CDR3 is TGCGCCAGCAGCCAAGGGACAGGGGGAGTCTATGGCTACACCTTC. Protein: CASSQGTGGVYGYTF.

This clonotype was counted many times. The J gene is TRBJ2-6, the V gene TRBV6-2 or TRBV6-3; the D is unclear. The CDR3 runs to 15 residues. V was pared by 7 bases and J by 3 bases, with 13 bases between. Germline CDR1 and CDR2: MNHEY and SVGEGT. This chain's CDR3 is CASNTRVDGANVLTF. Here the CDR3 DNA reads TGTGCCAGCAATACAAGGGTTGATGGGGCCAACGTCCTGACTTTC.

Worth noting for this clonotype: This clone may be a read error of a much larger clone one base away. The chain recombines TRBV29-1 with TRBJ2-3, with a possible D match to TRBD1 (6 bases). The germline V gene encodes CDR1 SQVTM and CDR2 ANQGSEA. This CDR3 region has 15 residues. Trimming removed 1 base from V and 3 bases from J, with 14 bases in between. The CDR3 is CSVEGGPGLTDTQYF. The CDR3 coding sequence is TGCAGCGTTGAAGGGGGGCCAGGGTTAACAGATACGCAGTATTTT.

This clonotype was recorded many times. V is TRBV13 and J is TRBJ2-5, with 7 positions matching TRBD2. Germline V CDR1 and CDR2: PRHDT, FYEKMQ (reference sequence). V lost 2 bases to trimming and J lost 0 bases; unmatched junction nucleotides: 3. This CDR3 spans 15 amino acids. In DNA, the CDR3 is TGTGCCAGCAGCTTATCCGGGGGGTACCAAGAGACCCAGTACTTC. This sequence encodes CASSLSGGYQETQYF.

This clonotype was picked up a small number of times. The junction and the germline gene differ at one end; a read error may be behind it. CDR3 sequence reads: CSAPSPFSGSFYHEQFF. DNA for the CDR3: TGCAGTGCTCCCTCGCCCTTCAGCGGGAGTTTCTACCATGAGCAGTTCTTC. The gene calls are TRBV20-1 and TRBJ2-1, with TRBD2 matching over 8 bases. CDR1 is DFQATT and CDR2 is SNEGSKA in the germline V gene (reference sequence). This CDR3 contains 17 residues.

V usage is TRBV7-9 and J usage is TRBJ2-1; D is tentatively TRBD1 or TRBD2 (6 bases each). Trimming stripped 5 bases from V and 2 bases from J, with 16 bases between. Germline values: CDR1 SEHNR, CDR2 FQNEAQ (reference sequence). The CDR3 totals 16 residues. CDR3 bases: TGTGCCAGCAGCGAAGATGGGGGGCCAGCCTACAATGAGCAGTTCTTC. It yields the protein CASSEDGGPAYNEQFF.

This clonotype has a count of ten or more. This chain connects TRBV9 to TRBJ1-4; TRBD1 matches at 9 bases. This CDR3 is 14 amino acids long. Per the germline V gene, CDR1 is SGDLS and CDR2 is YYNGEE. After removal of 3 bases from V and 7 bases from J, the junction contained 4 bases not matched to a gene. The CDR3 nucleotides are TGTGCCAGCAGCGCGACAGGGGGGGGTGAAAAACTGTTTTTT. Its translation: CASSATGGGEKLFF.